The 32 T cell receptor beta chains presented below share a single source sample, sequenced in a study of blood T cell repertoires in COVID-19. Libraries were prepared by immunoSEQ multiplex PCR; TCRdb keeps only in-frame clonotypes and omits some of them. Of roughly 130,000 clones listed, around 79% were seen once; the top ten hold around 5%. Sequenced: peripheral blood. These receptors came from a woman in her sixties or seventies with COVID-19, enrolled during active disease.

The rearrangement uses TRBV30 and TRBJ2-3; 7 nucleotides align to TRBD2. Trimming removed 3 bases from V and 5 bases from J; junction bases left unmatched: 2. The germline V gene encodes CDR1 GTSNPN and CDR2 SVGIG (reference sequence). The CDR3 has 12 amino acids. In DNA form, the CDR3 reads TGTGCCTGGAGCCCTAGCGGAGATACGCAGTATTTT. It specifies CAWSPSGDTQYF.

The CDR3 sequence: CASSESSLNTEAFF. Here the CDR3 DNA reads TGTGCCAGCAGTGAATCAAGCCTGAACACTGAAGCTTTCTTT. V usage is TRBV25-1 and J usage is TRBJ1-1; D is ambiguous. Per the germline V gene, CDR1 is MGHDK and CDR2 is SYGVNS. The ends were cut back, 1 base at V and 0 bases at J, with 6 bases in the middle. CDR3 length: 14 amino acids.

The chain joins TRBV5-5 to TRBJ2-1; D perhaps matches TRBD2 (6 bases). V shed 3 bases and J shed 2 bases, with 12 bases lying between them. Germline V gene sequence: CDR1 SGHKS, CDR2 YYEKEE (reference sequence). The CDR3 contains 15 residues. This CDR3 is CASSWVAGTYNEQFF. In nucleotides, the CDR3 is TGTGCCAGCAGCTGGGTGGCGGGGACCTACAATGAGCAGTTCTTC.

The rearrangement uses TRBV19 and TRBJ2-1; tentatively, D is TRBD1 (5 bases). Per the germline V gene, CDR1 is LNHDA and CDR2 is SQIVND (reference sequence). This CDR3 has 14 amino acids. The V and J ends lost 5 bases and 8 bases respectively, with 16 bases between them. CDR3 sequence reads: CASSPSPRVYEQFF. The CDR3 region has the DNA TGTGCCAGTAGTCCCTCTCCCAGGGTGTATGAGCAGTTCTTC.

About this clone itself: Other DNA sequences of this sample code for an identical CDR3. The CDR3 DNA is TGCGCCAGCAGCCAAGGACCCGGGACAGGCCAAGAGACCCAGTACTTC. Its translation: CASSQGPGTGQETQYF. This chain links TRBV4-1 with TRBJ2-5; 8 bases are a match to TRBD1. The V segment lost 1 base and the J segment 1 base; nucleotides outside the gene matches: 5. CDR3 length: 16 residues. Germline V gene sequence: CDR1 MGHRA, CDR2 YSYEKL.

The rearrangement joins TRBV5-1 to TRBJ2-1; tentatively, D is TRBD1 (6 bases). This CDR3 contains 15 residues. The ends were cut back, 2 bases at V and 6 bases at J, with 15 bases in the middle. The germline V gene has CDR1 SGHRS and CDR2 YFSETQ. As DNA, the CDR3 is TGCGCCAGCAGCTTAACAGGGAAGGGTCTCAATGAGCAGTTCTTC. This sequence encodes CASSLTGKGLNEQFF.

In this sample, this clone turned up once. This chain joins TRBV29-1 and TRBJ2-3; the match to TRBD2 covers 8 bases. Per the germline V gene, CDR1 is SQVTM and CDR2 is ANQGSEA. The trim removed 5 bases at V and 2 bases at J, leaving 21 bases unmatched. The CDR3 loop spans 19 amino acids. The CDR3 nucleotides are TGCAGCGTTCTTAGTCGGTCAGTGGTAGGGCGGGGGGCCACAGATACGCAGTATTTT. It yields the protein CSVLSRSVVGRGATDTQYF.

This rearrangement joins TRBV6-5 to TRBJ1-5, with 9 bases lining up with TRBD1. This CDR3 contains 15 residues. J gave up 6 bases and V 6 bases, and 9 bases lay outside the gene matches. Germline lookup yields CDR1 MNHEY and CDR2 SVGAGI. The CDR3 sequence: CASSLGQGLGQPQHF. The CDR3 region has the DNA TGTGCCAGCAGCTTGGGACAGGGCCTAGGTCAGCCCCAGCATTTT.

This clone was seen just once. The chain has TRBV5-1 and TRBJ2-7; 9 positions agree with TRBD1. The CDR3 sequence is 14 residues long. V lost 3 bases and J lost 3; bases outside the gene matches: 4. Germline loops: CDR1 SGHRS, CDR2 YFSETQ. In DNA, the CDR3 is TGCGCCAGCAGCTCCCCGGGACAGGGCTACGAGCAGTACTTC. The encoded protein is CASSSPGQGYEQYF.

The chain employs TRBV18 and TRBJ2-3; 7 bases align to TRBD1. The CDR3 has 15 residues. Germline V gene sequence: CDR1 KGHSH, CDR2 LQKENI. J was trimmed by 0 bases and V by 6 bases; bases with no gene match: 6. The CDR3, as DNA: TGTGCCAGCTCCCCTGGGACAGAGAGCACAGATACGCAGTATTTT. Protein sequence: CASSPGTESTDTQYF.

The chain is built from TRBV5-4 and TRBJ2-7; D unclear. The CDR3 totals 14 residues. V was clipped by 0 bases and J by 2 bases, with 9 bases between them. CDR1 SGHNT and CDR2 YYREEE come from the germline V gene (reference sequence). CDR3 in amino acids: CASSLGTETYEQYF. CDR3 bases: TGTGCCAGCAGCTTGGGAACGGAGACCTACGAGCAGTACTTC.

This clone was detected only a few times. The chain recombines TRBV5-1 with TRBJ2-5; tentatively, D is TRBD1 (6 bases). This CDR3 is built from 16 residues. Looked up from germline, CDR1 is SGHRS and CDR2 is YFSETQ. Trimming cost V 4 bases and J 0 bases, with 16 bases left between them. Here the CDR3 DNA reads TGCGCCAGCAGCCCCGGACAGTGGGGGTACCAAGAGACCCAGTACTTC. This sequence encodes CASSPGQWGYQETQYF.

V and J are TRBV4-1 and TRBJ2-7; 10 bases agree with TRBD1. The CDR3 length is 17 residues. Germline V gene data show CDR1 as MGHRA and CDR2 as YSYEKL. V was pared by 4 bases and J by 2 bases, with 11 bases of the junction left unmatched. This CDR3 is CASSLRSGTGDPYEQYF. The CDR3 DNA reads TGCGCCAGCAGCCTCCGCTCCGGGACAGGGGACCCCTACGAGCAGTACTTC.

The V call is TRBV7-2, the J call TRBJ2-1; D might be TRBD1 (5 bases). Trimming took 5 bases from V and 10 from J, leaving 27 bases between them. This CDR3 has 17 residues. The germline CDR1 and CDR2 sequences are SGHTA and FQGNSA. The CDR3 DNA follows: TGTGCCAGCAGCCCCCGGCCTGGTGGGGCTACGGGTTGGGAGCAGTTCTTC. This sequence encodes CASSPRPGGATGWEQFF.

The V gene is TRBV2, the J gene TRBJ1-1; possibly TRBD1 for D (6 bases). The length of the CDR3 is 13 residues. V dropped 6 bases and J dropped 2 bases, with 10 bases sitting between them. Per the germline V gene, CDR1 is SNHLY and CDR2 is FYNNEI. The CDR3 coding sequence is TGTGCCAGCAGGAAGGGGGTAAACACTGAAGCTTTCTTT. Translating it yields CASRKGVNTEAFF.

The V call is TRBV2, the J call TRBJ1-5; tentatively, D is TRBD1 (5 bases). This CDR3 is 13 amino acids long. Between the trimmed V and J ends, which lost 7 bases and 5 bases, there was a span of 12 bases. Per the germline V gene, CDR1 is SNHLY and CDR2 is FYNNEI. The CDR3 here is CASTGEADQPQHF. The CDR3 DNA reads TGTGCCAGCACGGGGGAGGCGGATCAGCCCCAGCATTTT.

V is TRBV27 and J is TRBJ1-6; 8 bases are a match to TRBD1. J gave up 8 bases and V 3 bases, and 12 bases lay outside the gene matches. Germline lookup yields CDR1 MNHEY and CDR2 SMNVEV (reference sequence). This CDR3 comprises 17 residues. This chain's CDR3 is CASSFSQGAAYDSPLHF. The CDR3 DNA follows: TGTGCCAGCAGTTTCTCGCAGGGGGCGGCGTACGATTCACCCCTCCACTTT.

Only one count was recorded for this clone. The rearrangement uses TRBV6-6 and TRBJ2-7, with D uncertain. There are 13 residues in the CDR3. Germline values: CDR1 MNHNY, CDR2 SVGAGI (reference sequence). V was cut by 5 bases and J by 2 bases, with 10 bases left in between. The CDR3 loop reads CASSQAQPYEQYF. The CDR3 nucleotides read TGTGCCAGCAGTCAAGCCCAACCCTACGAGCAGTACTTC.

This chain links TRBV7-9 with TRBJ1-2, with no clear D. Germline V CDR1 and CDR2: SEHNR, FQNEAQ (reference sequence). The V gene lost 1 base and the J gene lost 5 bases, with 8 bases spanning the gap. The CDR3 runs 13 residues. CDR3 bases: TGTGCCAGCAGCTTAGATGGCAGTTATGGCTACACCTTC. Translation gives CASSLDGSYGYTF. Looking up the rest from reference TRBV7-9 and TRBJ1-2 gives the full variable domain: DTGVSQNPRHKITKRGQNVTFRCDPISEHNRLYWYRQTLGQGPEFLTYFQNEAQLEKSRLLSDRFSAERPKGSFSTLEIQRTEQGDSAMYLCASSLDGSYGYTFGSGTRLTVV.

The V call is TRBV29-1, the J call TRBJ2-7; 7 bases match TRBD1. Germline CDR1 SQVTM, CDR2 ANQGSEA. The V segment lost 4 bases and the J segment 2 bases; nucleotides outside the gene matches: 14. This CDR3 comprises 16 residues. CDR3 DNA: TGCAGCGTTGTATACTACGGACAGGCAGGGACCTACGAGCAGTACTTC. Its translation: CSVVYYGQAGTYEQYF.

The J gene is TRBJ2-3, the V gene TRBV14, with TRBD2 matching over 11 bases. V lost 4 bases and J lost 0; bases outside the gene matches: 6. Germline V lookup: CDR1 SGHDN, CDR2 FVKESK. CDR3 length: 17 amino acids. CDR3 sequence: CASSRRLAGSSTDTQYF. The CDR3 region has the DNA TGTGCCAGCAGCCGTCGACTAGCGGGGAGTAGCACAGATACGCAGTATTTT. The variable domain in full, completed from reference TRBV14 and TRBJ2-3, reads EAGVTQFPSHSVIEKGQTVTLRCDPISGHDNLYWYRRVMGKEIKFLLHFVKESKQDESGMPNNRFLAERTGGTYSTLKVQPAELEDSGVYFCASSRRLAGSSTDTQYFGPGTRLTVL.

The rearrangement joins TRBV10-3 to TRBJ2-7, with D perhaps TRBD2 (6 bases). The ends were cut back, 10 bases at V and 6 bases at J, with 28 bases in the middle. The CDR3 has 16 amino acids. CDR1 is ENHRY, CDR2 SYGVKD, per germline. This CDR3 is CATDSGGRPQPLEQYF. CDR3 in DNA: TGTGCCACCGACTCTGGAGGGAGACCTCAACCCCTCGAGCAGTACTTC.

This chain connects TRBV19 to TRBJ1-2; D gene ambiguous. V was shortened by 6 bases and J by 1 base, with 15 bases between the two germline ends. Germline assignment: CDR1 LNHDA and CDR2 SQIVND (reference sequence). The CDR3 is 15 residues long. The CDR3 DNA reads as TGTGCCAGTAGGCCCGTTGGCGGAGGTAACTATGGCTACACCTTC. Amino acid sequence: CASRPVGGGNYGYTF. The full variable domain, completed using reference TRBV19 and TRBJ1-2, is DGGITQSPKYLFRKEGQNVTLSCEQNLNHDAMYWYRQDPGQGLRLIYYSQIVNDFQKGDIAEGYSVSREKKESFPLTVTSAQKNPTAFYLCASRPVGGGNYGYTFGSGTRLTVV.

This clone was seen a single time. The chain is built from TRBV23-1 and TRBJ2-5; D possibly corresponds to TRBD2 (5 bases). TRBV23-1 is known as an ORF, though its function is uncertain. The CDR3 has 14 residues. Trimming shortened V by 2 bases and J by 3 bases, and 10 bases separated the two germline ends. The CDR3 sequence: CASSQPGKKETQYF. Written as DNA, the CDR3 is TGCGCCAGCAGTCAACCCGGGAAAAAAGAGACCCAGTACTTC.

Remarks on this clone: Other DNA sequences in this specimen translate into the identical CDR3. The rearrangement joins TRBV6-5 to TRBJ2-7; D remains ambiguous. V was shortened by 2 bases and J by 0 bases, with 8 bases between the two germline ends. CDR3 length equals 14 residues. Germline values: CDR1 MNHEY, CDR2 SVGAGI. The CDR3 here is CASSYRDSSYEQYF. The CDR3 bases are TGTGCCAGCAGTTACCGAGATAGCTCCTACGAGCAGTACTTC.

The CDR3 is CATSDKTALVTQYF. CDR3 coding DNA: TGTGCCACCAGTGACAAGACGGCCCTAGTTACGCAGTATTTT. This chain links TRBV24-1 with TRBJ2-3; D is uncertain. Trimming removed 4 bases at V and 8 bases at J, with 15 bases between. Germline CDR1 and CDR2: KGHDR and SFDVKD. The CDR3 runs 14 residues.

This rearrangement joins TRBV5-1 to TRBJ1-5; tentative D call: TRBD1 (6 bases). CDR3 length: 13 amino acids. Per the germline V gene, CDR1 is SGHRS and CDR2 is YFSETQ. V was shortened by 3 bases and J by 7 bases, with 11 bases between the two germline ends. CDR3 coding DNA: TGCGCCAGCAGCTGGGGACAAGGACAGCCCCAGCATTTT. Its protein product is CASSWGQGQPQHF. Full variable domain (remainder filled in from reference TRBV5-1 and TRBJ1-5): KAGVTQTPRYLIKTRGQQVTLSCSPISGHRSVSWYQQTPGQGLQFLFEYFSETQRNKGNFPGRFSGRQFSNSRSEMNVSTLELGDSALYLCASSWGQGQPQHFGDGTRLSIL.

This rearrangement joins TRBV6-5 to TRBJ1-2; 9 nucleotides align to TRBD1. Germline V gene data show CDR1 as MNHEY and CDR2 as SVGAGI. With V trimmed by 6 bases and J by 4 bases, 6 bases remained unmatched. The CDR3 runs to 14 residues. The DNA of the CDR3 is TGTGCCAGCAGACCAACAGGGGGCGGCTATGGCTACACCTTC. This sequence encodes CASRPTGGGYGYTF.

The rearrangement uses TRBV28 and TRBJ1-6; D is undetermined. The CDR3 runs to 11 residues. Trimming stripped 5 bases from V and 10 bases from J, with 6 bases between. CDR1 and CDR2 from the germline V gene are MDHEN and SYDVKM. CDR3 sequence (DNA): TGTGCCAGCAGTGGGAGCTCACCCCTCCACTTT. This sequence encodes CASSGSSPLHF.

The CDR3: CASSVRFSGNTIYF. Here the CDR3 DNA reads TGTGCCAGCAGTGTCAGGTTCTCTGGAAACACCATATATTTT. The chain employs TRBV25-1 and TRBJ1-3; D is unresolved. The CDR3 totals 14 residues. Looked up from germline, CDR1 is MGHDK and CDR2 is SYGVNS. V was cut by 4 bases and J by 0 bases, with 7 bases left in between. The full variable domain, its missing parts supplied by reference TRBV25-1 and TRBJ1-3, is EADIYQTPRYLVIGTGKKITLECSQTMGHDKMYWYQQDPGMELHLIHYSYGVNSTEKGDLSSESTVSRIRTEHFPLTLESARPSHTSQYLCASSVRFSGNTIYFGEGSWLTVV.

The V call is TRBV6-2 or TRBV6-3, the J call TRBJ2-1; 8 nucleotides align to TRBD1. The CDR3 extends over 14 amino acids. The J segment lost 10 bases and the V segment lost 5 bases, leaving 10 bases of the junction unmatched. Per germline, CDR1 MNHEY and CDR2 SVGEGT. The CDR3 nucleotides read TGTGCCAGCAGTGGGAATTTCGGACAGGGAGAGCAGTTCTTC. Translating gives CASSGNFGQGEQFF.

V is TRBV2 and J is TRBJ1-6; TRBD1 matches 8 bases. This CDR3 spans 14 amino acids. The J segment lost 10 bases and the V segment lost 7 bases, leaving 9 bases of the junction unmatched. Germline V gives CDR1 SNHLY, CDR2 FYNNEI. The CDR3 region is CASIAQGVRSPLHF. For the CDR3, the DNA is TGTGCCAGCATTGCACAGGGGGTTAGGTCACCCCTCCACTTT.